This TCR beta chain stems from a study of shared clonotypes between healthy human individuals (dated by TCRdb to the early 2020s). Looking at the study overall: A few men and two women, aged 18 to 49 years, made up the cohort. Different laboratories and diverse techniques were used to prepare libraries and sequence TCR repertoires, to increase sequencing depth and limit assay-specific biases. To estimate repertoire size and how much clonotypes are shared between individuals, the study performed deep sequencing of blood TCR repertoires from roughly five healthy adults. Leukapheresis yielded between about 0.94 and 8.9 billion PBMCs per donor. For each donor, three plates each were used for CD4 naive and CD4 memory, two plates were used for CD8 naive, and one plate was used for CD8 memory. General conclusions and limits of the study: Because the study included a small number of donors, the genetic and exposure-history diversity represented was limited. Compared with non-shared clonotypes, clonotypes shared by all four sorted-subset donors had higher generation probabilities. Sampling was limited to blood, and TCR repertoires in tissue likely differ from TCR repertoires in blood. Incomplete sequencing was indicated by rarefaction of sorted-subset datasets, despite the large sequencing depth. When several donors were compared, the shared fraction of clonotypes was about 5.4% for naive CD4, about 4% for naive CD8, 2.3% for memory CD4, and approximately 0.4% for memory CD8. Based on pairwise subsampling, the degree of clonotype sharing among donors was expected to be affected by sequencing depth. Naive subsets generally had larger estimated clonotype richness than memory subsets.

Spanning cysteine to phenylalanine, the CDR3 consists of 13 amino acids. CDR3 DNA is the only sequence kept; it has 39 bases, read in frame from the first base. The germline V gene (reference sequence) yields MNHEY for CDR1 and SMNVEV for CDR2. Between the V and J ends, shortened by 6 bases and 6 bases respectively, the junction contains 11 bases. With regard to this clone: The target of this receptor is not known. Within one base of it there is no much larger clone, and no base qualities were kept.

Using the deep immunoSEQ assay, multiplex PCR amplified TCR CDR3 regions from genomic DNA. Extracted genomic DNA from each cell subset was distributed evenly across all wells of several immunoSEQ 96-well plates, and each plate was treated as a replicate. For sorted subsets, around 0.2 ug of genomic DNA, equivalent to 25,000 to 30,000 T cell genomes, went into each replicate PCR. The purified libraries were quantified using a Qubit 3.0 fluorometer, sized with a Bioanalyzer 2100, and then quantified again using the KAPA Library Quantification kit. Each immunoSEQ 96-well plate was sequenced on its own single-read 150-cycle Illumina NextSeq 550 flow cell. The paper's processing steps were these. The immunoSEQ output contained only junctional sequences without quality scores, so filtering could not match that applied to full-length reads. Sequences were annotated with PyIR, a Python wrapper for IgBLAST v1.9, and V/J genes and CDR3 were assigned using IMGT germline references. Reads with weak V/J assignments (E-value above 1e-6), missing CDR3, stop codons, out-of-frame junctions, or ambiguous translated residues were removed. A V3J clonotype was defined by an identical inferred V gene, J gene, and CDR3 amino acid sequence. To compute the percentage overlap between repertoires, the number of shared unique clonotypes was divided by the size of the smaller repertoire. Three approaches were used to assess repertoire richness: RTK rarefaction, the Chao1 estimator, and Recon v2.1 estimates of unobserved clonotypes. For all TCRbeta clonotypes obtained by the gDNA method from several donors, generation probabilities were computed with OLGA. Drawn from immuneACCESS, this table holds only the in-frame rearrangements with V and J called that TCRdb kept. Clones are partly lost; checked studies trace under half to an unresolved V gene and leave the rest unexplained. The V and J calls and clone size are taken from that table; D and trimming were inferred from the DNA. Counted in this sample were hundreds of thousands of clones; roughly 96% of them appeared once. Over 0.2% of the sample is held by the ten biggest clonotypes.

For the CD8 naive samples, CD45RO-negative cells were positively selected for CCR7, yielding a CD45RA+CCR7+ population from which TemRA cells were excluded. The donors were healthy, HIV-negative adults with no recently reported acute infections or vaccinations. Only Caucasian adults living in Nashville, Tennessee, USA were represented among the donors. After blood collection by leukapheresis, PBMCs were isolated using Ficoll-Histopaque density gradient centrifugation and then cryopreserved in the vapor phase of liquid nitrogen. Analytical flow cytometry was used to check the purity and quantity of every magnetically sorted T cell population. Genomic DNA was isolated from each sorted fraction and quantified by UV absorbance on a Nanodrop 2000c.

The sample comprised naive CD8+ T cells sorted from blood. Reading the label with the study, this specimen's cell subset or site is: CD45RA+CCR7+. The clonotype originates from a man aged 25 to 40 in good health. The rearrangement joined TRBV27 to TRBJ2-2; no confident D gene assignment can be made. Here is the DNA: TGTGCCAGCAGCCATACAACCGCCGGGGAGCTGTTTTTT. This yields the protein CASSHTTAGELFF.